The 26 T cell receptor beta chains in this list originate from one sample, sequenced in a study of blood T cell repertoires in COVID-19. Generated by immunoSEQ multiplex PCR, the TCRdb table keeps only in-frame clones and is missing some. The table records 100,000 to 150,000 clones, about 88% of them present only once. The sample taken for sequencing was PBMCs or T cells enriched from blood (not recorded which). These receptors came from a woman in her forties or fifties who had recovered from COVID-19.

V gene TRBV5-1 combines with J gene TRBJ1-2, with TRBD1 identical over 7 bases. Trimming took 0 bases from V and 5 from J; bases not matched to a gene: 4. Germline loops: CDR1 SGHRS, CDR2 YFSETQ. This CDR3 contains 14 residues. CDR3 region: CASSLEGALYGYTF. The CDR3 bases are TGCGCCAGCAGCTTGGAGGGGGCCTTGTATGGCTACACCTTC. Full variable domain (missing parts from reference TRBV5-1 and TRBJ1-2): KAGVTQTPRYLIKTRGQQVTLSCSPISGHRSVSWYQQTPGQGLQFLFEYFSETQRNKGNFPGRFSGRQFSNSRSEMNVSTLELGDSALYLCASSLEGALYGYTFGSGTRLTVV.

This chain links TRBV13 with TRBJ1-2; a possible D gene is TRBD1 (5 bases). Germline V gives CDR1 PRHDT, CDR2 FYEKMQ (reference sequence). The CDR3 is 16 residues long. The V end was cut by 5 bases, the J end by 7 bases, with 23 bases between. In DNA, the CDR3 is TGTGCCAGCAGCACCTCGGGGGACGGAAGAAACGTTGGCTACACCTTC. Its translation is CASSTSGDGRNVGYTF.

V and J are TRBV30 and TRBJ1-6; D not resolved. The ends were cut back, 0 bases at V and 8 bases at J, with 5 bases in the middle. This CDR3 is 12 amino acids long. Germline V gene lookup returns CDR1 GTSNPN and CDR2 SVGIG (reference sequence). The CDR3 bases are TGTGCCTGGAGTGTCCCGTATTCACCCCTCCACTTT. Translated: CAWSVPYSPLHF.

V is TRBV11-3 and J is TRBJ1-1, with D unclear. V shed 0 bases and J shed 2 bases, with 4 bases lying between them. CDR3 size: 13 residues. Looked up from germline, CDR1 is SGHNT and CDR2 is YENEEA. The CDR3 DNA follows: TGTGCCAGCAGCTTAGAGCGTAACACTGAAGCTTTCTTT. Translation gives CASSLERNTEAFF. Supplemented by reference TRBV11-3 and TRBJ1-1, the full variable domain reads EAGVVQSPRYKIIEKKQPVAFWCNPISGHNTLYWYLQNLGQGPELLIRYENEEAVDDSQLPKDRFSAERLKGVDSTLKIQPAELGDSAVYLCASSLERNTEAFFGQGTRLTVV.

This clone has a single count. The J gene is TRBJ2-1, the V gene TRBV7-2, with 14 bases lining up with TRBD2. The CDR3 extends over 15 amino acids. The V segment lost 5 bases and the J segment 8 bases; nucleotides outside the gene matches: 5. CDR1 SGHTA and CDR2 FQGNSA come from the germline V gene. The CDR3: CASSPRLAGGDEQFF. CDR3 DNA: TGTGCCAGCAGCCCGAGACTAGCGGGGGGGGATGAGCAGTTCTTC. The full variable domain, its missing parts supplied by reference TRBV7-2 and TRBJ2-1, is GAGVSQSPSNKVTEKGKDVELRCDPISGHTALYWYRQSLGQGLEFLIYFQGNSAPDKSGLPSDRFSAERTGGSVSTLTIQRTQQEDSAVYLCASSPRLAGGDEQFFGPGTRLTVL.

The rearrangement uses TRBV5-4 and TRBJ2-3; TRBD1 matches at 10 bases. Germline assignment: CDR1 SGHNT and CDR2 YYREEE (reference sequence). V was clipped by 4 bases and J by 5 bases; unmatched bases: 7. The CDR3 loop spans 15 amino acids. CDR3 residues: CASSPGQGGIDTQYF. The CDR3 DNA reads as TGTGCCAGCAGCCCCGGACAGGGGGGGATAGATACGCAGTATTTT.

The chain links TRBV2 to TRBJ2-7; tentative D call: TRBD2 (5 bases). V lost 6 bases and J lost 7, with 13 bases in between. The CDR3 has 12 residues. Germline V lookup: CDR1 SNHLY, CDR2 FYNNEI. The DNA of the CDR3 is TGTGCCAGCAGCGTAACGACGGGAGAGCAGTACTTC. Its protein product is CASSVTTGEQYF.

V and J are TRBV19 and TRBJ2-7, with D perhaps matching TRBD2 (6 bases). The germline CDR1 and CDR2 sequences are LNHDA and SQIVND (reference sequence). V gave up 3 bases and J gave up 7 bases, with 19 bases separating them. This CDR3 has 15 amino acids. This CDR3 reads CASSIRAGGVWEQYF. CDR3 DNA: TGTGCCAGTAGTATTCGGGCAGGCGGGGTCTGGGAGCAGTACTTC.

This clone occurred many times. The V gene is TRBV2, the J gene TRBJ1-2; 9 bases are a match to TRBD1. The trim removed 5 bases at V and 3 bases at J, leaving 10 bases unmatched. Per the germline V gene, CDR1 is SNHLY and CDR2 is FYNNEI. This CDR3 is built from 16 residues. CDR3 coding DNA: TGTGCCAGCAGTTCCGCCGGGACAGGGTCGGACTATGGCTACACCTTC. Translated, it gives CASSSAGTGSDYGYTF.

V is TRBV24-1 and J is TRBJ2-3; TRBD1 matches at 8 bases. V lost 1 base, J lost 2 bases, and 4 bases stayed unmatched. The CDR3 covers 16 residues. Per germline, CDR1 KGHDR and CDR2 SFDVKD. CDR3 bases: TGTGCCACCAGTGATTTCCCCAGGGGGCTCACAGATACGCAGTATTTT. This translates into CATSDFPRGLTDTQYF.

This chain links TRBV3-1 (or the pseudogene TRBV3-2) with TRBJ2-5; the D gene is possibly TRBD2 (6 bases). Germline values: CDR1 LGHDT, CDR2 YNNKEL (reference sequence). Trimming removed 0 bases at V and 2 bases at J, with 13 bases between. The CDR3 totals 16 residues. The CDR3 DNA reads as TGTGCCAGCAGCCAAGAATCCCGGGGGAGGCAAGAGACCCAGTACTTC. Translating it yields CASSQESRGRQETQYF.

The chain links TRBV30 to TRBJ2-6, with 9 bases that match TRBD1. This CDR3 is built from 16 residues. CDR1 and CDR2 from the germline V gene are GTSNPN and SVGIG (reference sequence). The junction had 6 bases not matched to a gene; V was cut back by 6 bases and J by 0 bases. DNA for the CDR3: TGTGCCTGTAGGGACAGGGAAACCTCTGGGGCCAACGTCCTGACTTTC. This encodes CACRDRETSGANVLTF.

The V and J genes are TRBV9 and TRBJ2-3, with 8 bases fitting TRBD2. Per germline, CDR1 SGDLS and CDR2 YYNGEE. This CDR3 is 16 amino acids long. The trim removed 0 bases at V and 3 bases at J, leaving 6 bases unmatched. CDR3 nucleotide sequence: TGTGCCAGCAGCGTAGGACTCAGCGGGGGAACAGATACGCAGTATTTT. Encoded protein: CASSVGLSGGTDTQYF.

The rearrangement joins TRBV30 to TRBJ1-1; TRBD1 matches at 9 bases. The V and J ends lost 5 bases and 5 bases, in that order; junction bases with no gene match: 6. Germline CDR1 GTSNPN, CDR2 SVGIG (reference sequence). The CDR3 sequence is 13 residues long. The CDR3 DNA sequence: TGTGCCTGGGGGATGACAGGGGGAACTGAAGCTTTCTTT. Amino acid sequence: CAWGMTGGTEAFF.

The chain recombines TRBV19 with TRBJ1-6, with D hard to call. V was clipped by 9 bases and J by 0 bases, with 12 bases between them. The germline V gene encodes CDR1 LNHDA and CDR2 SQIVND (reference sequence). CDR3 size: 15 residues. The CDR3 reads CASTDISSYNSPLHF. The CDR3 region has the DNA TGTGCCAGCACAGATATTTCCTCCTATAATTCACCCCTCCACTTT.

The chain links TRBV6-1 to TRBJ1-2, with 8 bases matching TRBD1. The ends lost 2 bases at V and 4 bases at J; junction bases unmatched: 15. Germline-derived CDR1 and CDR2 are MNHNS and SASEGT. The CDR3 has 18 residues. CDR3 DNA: TGTGCCAGCAGTGAAAATATTATTGGGACAGGAGAAATCTATGGCTACACCTTC. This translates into CASSENIIGTGEIYGYTF.

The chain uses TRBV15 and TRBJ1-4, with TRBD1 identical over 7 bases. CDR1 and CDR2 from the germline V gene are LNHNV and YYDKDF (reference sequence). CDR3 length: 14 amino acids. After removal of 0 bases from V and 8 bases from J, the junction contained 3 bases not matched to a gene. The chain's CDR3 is CATSREPRGEKLFF. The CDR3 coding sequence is TGTGCCACCAGCAGAGAACCCAGGGGGGAAAAACTGTTTTTT.

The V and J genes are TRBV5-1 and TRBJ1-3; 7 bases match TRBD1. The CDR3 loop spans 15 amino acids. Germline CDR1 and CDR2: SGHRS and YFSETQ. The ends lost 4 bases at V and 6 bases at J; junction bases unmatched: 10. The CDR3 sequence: CASSTGDGAENTIYF. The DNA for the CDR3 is TGCGCCAGCAGCACAGGGGACGGCGCAGAAAACACCATATATTTT.

CDR3 sequence: CASSLGFAAGERETQYF. The DNA for the CDR3 is TGTGCCAGCAGCCTCGGGTTTGCAGCGGGGGAGCGGGAGACCCAGTACTTC. The chain has TRBV11-3 and TRBJ2-5; 8 bases fit TRBD2. CDR3 length: 17 residues. V was clipped by 5 bases and J by 5 bases; unmatched bases: 16. Looked up from germline, CDR1 is SGHNT and CDR2 is YENEEA.

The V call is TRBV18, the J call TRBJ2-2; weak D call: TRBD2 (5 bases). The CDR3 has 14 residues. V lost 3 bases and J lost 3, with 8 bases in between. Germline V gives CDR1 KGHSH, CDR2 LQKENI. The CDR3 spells CASSPGVDTGELFF. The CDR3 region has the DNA TGTGCCAGCTCACCCGGGGTGGACACCGGGGAGCTGTTTTTT.

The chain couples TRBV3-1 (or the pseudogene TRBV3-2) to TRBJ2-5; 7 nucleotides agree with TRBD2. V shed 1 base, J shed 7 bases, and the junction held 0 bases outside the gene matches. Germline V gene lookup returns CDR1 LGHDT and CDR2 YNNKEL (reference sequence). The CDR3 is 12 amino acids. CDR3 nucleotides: TGTGCCAGCAGCCAAGGACTAGCGACCCAGTACTTC. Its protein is CASSQGLATQYF.

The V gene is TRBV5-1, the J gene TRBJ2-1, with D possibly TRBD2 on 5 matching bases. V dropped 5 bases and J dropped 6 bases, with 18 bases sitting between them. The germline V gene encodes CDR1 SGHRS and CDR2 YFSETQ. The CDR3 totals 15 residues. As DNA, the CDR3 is TGCGCCAGCAGAGAAACGGGGTCCTCTTCCAATGAGCAGTTCTTC. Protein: CASRETGSSSNEQFF.

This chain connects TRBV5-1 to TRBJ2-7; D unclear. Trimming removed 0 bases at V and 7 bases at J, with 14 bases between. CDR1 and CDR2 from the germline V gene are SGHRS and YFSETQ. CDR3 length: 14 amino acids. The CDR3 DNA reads TGCGCCAGCAGCTTGGATCCGTCCTCAGGTGAGCAGTACTTC. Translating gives CASSLDPSSGEQYF.

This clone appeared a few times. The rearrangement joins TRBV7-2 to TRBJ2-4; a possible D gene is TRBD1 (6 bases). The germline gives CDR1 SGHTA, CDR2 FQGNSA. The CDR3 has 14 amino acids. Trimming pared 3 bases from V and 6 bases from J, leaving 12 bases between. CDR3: CASSLGASLNIQYF. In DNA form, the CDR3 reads TGTGCCAGCAGCTTGGGGGCTAGCCTAAACATTCAGTACTTC.

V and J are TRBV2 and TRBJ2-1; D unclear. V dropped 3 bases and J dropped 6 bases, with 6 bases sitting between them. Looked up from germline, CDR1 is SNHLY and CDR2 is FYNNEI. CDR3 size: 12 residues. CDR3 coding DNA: TGTGCCAGCAGTGACCCCGGCAATGAGCAGTTCTTC. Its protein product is CASSDPGNEQFF.

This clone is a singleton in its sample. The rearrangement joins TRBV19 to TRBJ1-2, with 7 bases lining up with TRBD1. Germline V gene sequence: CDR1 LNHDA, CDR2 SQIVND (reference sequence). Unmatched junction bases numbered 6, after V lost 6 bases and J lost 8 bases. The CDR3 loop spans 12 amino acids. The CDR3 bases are TGTGCCAGTAGAAACGACAGGGAAGGCTACACCTTC. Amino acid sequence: CASRNDREGYTF.